A selection of T cell receptor beta chains follows, all from one sample in a study of human T cells and chemical hapten exposure. MiXCR, run by TCRdb on the RACE reads, gives a single entry per CDR3 protein. Here the sample spans fewer than 150,000 distinct CDR3 sequences, approximately 12% being singletons. The starting material was whole blood, obtained in connection with sensitization to the hapten diphenylcyclopropenone (DPC). Receptors were obtained from a woman between 50 and 59 years old with alopecia areata. Some clones in this sample may be carry-over from other donors' samples. The CDR3 runs from the conserved cysteine through the conserved F or W. The order of the fields is CDR3 DNA, CDR3 protein, J gene, clone size, D gene, V gene. A D gene is named only where the DNA matches it firmly. Some rows have no size entry. The others give once, few or many, or a class for an expanded clone.

cdr3_nt: TGTGCCTGGAGTGCGGGACAGGGGGCGGGTGAGCAGTTCTTC; cdr3_aa: CAWSAGQGAGEQFF; j_call: TRBJ2-1; clone_size: few; d_call: TRBD1; v_call: TRBV30
cdr3_nt: TGTGCCAGCACCCTAACAGGGACAGCTTTCTTT; cdr3_aa: CASTLTGTAFF; j_call: TRBJ1-1; clone_size: .; d_call: .; v_call: TRBV2
cdr3_nt: TGTGCCAGCAGTGAAGAATCAGGGGGTCATCGGCCCCAGCATTTT; cdr3_aa: CASSEESGGHRPQHF; j_call: TRBJ1-5; clone_size: once; d_call: TRBD1; v_call: TRBV6-1
cdr3_nt: TGTGCCAGTAGTCCGAGAAGTGGTGAGCTGTTCTTC; cdr3_aa: CASSPRSGELFF; j_call: TRBJ2-1; clone_size: once; d_call: .; v_call: TRBV19
cdr3_nt: TGTGCCAGCAGCTTAGGTCAAATAAACAATGAGCAGTTCTTC; cdr3_aa: CASSLGQINNEQFF; j_call: TRBJ2-1; clone_size: .; d_call: .; v_call: TRBV7-2
cdr3_nt: TGTGCCACCAGCACAGGGCTGGGCACTGAAGCTTTCTTT; cdr3_aa: CATSTGLGTEAFF; j_call: TRBJ1-1; clone_size: .; d_call: .; v_call: TRBV15
cdr3_nt: TGTGCCAGCAGCTTAGTCCCCGGGAGGTCTCCGTTCTTC; cdr3_aa: CASSLVPGRSPFF; j_call: TRBJ2-1; clone_size: .; d_call: TRBD2; v_call: TRBV7-2
cdr3_nt: TGCAGCGGGGGCCAGCTGAACACTGAAGCTTTCTTT; cdr3_aa: CSGGQLNTEAFF; j_call: TRBJ1-1; clone_size: few; d_call: .; v_call: TRBV29-1
cdr3_nt: TGCGCCAGCAGCCAAGACGGGCGGGATCAGCCCCAGCATTTT; cdr3_aa: CASSQDGRDQPQHF; j_call: TRBJ1-5; clone_size: few; d_call: .; v_call: TRBV4-1
cdr3_nt: TGTGCCAGCAGCCCGAGGGGTTCTCAGGGCTATGGCTACACCTTC; cdr3_aa: CASSPRGSQGYGYTF; j_call: TRBJ1-2; clone_size: few; d_call: .; v_call: TRBV5-5
cdr3_nt: TGTGCCAGCAGGACCAACAGGGGAAGCACAGATACGCAGTATTTT; cdr3_aa: CASRTNRGSTDTQYF; j_call: TRBJ2-3; clone_size: many; d_call: TRBD1; v_call: TRBV2